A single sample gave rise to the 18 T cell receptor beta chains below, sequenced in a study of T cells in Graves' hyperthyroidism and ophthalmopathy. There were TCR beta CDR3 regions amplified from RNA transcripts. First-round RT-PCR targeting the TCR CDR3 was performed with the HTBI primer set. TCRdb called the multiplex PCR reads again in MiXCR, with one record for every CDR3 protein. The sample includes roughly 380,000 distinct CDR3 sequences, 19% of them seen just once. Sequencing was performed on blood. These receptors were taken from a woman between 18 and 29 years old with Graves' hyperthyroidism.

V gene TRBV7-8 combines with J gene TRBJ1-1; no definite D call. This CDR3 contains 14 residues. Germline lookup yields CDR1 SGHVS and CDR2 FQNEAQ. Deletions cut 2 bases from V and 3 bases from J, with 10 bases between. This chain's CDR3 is CASSLLGIDTEAFF. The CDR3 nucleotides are TGTGCCAGCAGCTTACTAGGGATTGACACTGAAGCTTTCTTT.

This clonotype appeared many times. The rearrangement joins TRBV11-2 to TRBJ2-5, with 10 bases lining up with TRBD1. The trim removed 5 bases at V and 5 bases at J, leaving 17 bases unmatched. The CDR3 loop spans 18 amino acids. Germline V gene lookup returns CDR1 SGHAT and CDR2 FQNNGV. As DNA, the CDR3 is TGTGCCAGCAGCCTGCCATCCCGGACAGGGGGTTCCCGGGAGACCCAGTACTTC. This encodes CASSLPSRTGGSRETQYF.

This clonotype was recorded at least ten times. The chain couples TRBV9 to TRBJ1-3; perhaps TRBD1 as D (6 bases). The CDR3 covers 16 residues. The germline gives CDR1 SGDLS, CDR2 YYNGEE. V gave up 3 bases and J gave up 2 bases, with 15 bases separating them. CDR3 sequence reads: CASSGLAGDPGNTIYF. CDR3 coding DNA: TGTGCCAGCAGCGGATTAGCAGGGGATCCTGGAAACACCATATATTTT. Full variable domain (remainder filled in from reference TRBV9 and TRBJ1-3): DSGVTQTPKHLITATGQRVTLRCSPRSGDLSVYWYQQSLDQGLQFLIQYYNGEERAKGNILERFSAQQFPDLHSELNLSSLELGDSALYFCASSGLAGDPGNTIYFGEGSWLTVV.

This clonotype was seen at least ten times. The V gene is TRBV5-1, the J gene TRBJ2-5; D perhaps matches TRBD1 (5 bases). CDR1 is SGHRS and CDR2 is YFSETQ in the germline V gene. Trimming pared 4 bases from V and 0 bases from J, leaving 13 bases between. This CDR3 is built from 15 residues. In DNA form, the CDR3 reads TGCGCCAGCAGCGCAACCCAGGGCCACCAAGAGACCCAGTACTTC. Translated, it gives CASSATQGHQETQYF.

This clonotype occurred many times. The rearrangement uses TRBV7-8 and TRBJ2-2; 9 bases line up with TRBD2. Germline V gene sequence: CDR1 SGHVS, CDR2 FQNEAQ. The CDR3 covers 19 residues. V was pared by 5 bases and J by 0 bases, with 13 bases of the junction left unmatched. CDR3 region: CASSHRWLAGRSNTGELFF. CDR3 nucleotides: TGTGCCAGCAGCCACAGGTGGCTAGCGGGGAGATCGAACACCGGGGAGCTGTTTTTT.

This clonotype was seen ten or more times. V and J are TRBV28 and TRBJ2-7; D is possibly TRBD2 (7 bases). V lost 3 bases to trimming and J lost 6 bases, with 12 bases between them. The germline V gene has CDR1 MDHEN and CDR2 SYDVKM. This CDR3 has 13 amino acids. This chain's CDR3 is CASSFRGGVEQYF. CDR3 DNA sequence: TGTGCCAGCAGTTTTAGGGGGGGGGTCGAGCAGTACTTC.

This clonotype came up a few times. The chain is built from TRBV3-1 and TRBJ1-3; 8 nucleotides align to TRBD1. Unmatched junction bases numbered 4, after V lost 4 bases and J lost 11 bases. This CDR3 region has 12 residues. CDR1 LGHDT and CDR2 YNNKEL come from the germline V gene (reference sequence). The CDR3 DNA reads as TGTGCCAGCAGCCCTCTCAGGGGGCCCATATATTTT. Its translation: CASSPLRGPIYF.

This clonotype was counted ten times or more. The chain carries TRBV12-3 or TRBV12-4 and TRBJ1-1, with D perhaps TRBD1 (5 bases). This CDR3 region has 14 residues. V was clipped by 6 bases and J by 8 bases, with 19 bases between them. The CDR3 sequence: CASSLREAPLEAFF. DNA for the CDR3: TGTGCCAGCAGCCTCAGGGAGGCCCCCTTAGAAGCTTTCTTT.

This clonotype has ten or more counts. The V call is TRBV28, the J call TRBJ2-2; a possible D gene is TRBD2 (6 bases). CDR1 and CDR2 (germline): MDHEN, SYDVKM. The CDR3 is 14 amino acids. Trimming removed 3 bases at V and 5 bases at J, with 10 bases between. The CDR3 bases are TGTGCCAGCAGTTTGGGCGGGGTGACCGGGGAGCTGTTTTTT. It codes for CASSLGGVTGELFF.

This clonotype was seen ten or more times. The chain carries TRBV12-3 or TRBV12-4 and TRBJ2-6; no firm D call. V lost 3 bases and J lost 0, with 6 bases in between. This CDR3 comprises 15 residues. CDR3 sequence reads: CASSFWDSGANVLTF. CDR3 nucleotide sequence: TGTGCCAGCAGTTTTTGGGACTCTGGGGCCAACGTCCTGACTTTC.

CDR3 in DNA: TGTGCCAGCAGCGATCAGACGAACACTGAAGCTTTCTTT. This gives the protein CASSDQTNTEAFF. V is TRBV3-1 and J is TRBJ1-1, with D uncertain. V dropped 5 bases and J dropped 1 base, with 8 bases sitting between them. The CDR3 runs 13 residues. CDR1 is LGHDT and CDR2 is YNNKEL in the germline V gene (reference sequence).

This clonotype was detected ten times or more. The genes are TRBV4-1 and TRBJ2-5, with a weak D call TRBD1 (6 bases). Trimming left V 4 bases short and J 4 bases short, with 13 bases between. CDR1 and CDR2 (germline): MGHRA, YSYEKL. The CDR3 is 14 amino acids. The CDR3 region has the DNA TGCGCCAGCAGCCGGAACGGACAGTCAGAGACCCAGTACTTC. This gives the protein CASSRNGQSETQYF.

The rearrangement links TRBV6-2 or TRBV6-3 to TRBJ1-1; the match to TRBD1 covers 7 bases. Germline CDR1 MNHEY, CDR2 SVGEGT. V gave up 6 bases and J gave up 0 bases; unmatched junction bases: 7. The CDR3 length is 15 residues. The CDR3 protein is CASSKRTGVNTEAFF. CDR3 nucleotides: TGTGCCAGCAGCAAAAGGACAGGCGTGAACACTGAAGCTTTCTTT.

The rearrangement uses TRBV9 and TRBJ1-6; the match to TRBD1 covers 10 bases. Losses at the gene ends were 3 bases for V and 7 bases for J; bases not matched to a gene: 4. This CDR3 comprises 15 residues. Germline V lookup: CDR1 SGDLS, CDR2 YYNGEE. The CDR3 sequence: CASSAATGGNSPLHF. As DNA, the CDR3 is TGTGCCAGCAGCGCCGCGACAGGGGGCAATTCACCCCTCCACTTT.

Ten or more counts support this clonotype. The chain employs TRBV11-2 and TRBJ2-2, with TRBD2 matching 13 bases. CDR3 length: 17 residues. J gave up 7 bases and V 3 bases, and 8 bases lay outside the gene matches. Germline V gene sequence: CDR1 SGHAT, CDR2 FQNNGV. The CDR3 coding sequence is TGTGCCAGCAGCTTGACAATGACTAGCGGGGGGATCGGGGAGCTGTTTTTT. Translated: CASSLTMTSGGIGELFF. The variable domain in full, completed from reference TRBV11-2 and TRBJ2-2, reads EAGVAQSPRYKIIEKRQSVAFWCNPISGHATLYWYQQILGQGPKLLIQFQNNGVVDDSQLPKDRFSAERLKGVDSTLKIQPAKLEDSAVYLCASSLTMTSGGIGELFFGEGSRLTVL.

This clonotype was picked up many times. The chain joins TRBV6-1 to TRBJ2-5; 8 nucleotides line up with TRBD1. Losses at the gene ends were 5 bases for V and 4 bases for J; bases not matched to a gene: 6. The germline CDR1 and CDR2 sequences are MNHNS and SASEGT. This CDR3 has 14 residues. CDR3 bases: TGTGCCAGCAGTAGGACAGGGTTCGGAGAGACCCAGTACTTC. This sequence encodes CASSRTGFGETQYF.

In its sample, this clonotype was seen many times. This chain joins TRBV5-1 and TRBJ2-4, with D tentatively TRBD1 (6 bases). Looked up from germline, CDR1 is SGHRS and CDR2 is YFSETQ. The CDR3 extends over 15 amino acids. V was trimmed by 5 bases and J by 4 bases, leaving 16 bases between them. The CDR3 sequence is CASSAVLQGKNIQYF. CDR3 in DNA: TGCGCCAGCAGTGCGGTCCTCCAGGGGAAAAACATTCAGTACTTC.

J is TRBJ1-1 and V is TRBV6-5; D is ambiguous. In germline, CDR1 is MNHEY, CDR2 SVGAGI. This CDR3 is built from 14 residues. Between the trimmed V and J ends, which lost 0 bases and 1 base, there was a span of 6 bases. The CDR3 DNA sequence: TGTGCCAGCAGTTACTCGGTGCAGAACACTGAAGCTTTCTTT. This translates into CASSYSVQNTEAFF.